Shown below are 3 T cell receptor beta chains from a single sample sequenced in a study of CD8+ T cells in alopecia areata (dated by TCRdb to 2017 to 2018). The library was built by means of the immunoSEQ multiplex PCR assay. RNA was extracted from all samples and reverse transcribed into cDNA, which served as template for TCR sequencing. Not all clones reach the TCRdb copy of this immuneACCESS table, which keeps in-frame sequences only. Checked studies attribute under half of the gap to unresolved V genes and leave the rest unexplained. In this sample the table shows roughly 70,000 clones, over 25% of which occur a single time. The ten largest clones take up under 15% of the sample. The time point tag for this specimen amounts to: 4 weeks on oral tofacitinib. Interpreted using the paper, the treatment or condition label stands for: oral pan-JAK inhibitor, 5-10 mg twice daily. Sequencing used CD8+ T cells sorted from blood, obtained at week 4, from a patient treated with tofacitinib. These TCRs come from a human donor with alopecia areata.

The J gene is TRBJ2-3, the V gene TRBV13, with 10 bases lining up with TRBD2. This CDR3 region has 17 residues. The junction had 8 bases not matched to a gene; V was cut back by 5 bases and J by 0 bases. Germline-derived CDR1 and CDR2 are PRHDT and FYEKMQ (reference sequence). The CDR3 DNA reads TGTGCCAGCAGCCGAGCGGGAGGGCGTATTAGCACAGATACGCAGTATTTT. Translated: CASSRAGGRISTDTQYF.

The chain has TRBV2 and TRBJ2-3, with TRBD1 identical over 7 bases. Germline assignment: CDR1 SNHLY and CDR2 FYNNEI. Unmatched junction bases numbered 5, after V lost 2 bases and J lost 0 bases. The CDR3 sequence is 16 residues long. CDR3 amino acids: CASSEYMGQSTDTQYF. Here the CDR3 DNA reads TGTGCCAGCAGTGAATACATGGGACAGAGCACAGATACGCAGTATTTT.

The chain has TRBV9 and TRBJ2-4; 9 positions agree with TRBD1. There are 14 residues in the CDR3. Unmatched junction bases numbered 7, after V lost 3 bases and J lost 9 bases. In germline, CDR1 is SGDLS, CDR2 YYNGEE. This CDR3 is CASSGTGGRGIQYF. The CDR3 DNA sequence: TGTGCCAGCAGCGGCACAGGGGGCCGGGGCATTCAGTACTTC.